This T cell receptor beta chain was retrieved from a study of cytomegalovirus exposure and HLA in healthy donors. Germline CDR1 KGHSH, CDR2 LQKENI. V lost 3 bases, J lost 2 bases, and 7 bases lay in between. The CDR3 length is 14 residues. Findings and limits, study-wide: Reportedly, diagnosis of cytomegalovirus status by the classifier showed high specificity and sensitivity. Highest at DRB1 and lowest at HLA-C, TCR association rates differed among HLA loci in a later analysis.

This PCR relied on a set of 60 Vbeta primers and 13 Jbeta primers. Sequenced by immunoSEQ multiplex PCR; TCRdb stores in-frame clones only, minus some. Of over 200,000 clones in the sample, about 80% were seen once. Of note for this clone: The antigen remains unidentified. Other DNA variants within this sample encode the same CDR3.

The sequencing sample was made of PBMCs. This TCR derives from a woman aged 40 to 49 in good health and CMV-seronegative. The rearrangement uses TRBV18 and TRBJ1-4; D remains unclear. The CDR3 reads CASSPGGTNEKLFF. The CDR3 DNA reads TGTGCCAGCTCACCGGGAGGGACTAATGAAAAACTGTTTTTT.